This is a list of T cell receptor beta chains from one sample in a study of identifying expanded T cells in peripheral blood. Sequenced by immunoSEQ multiplex PCR; TCRdb stores in-frame clones only, minus some. The table shows roughly 61,000 clones, with over 85% occurring only once. The source material was blood. The source is a person aged 18 to 75 in good health. Both conserved end residues are part of each CDR3.

v_gene,CDR3aa
TRBV5-6,CASSLGGTDTQYF
TRBV25-1,CASSAHYEQYF
TRBV21-1,CASSMLETLNEQFF
TRBV5-1,CASSLGRGLLADTQYF
TRBV27,CASSSDLAGGETQYF
TRBV5-1,CASSLVLAGGRETQYF
TRBV10-3,CAISESTGRRNTEAFF
TRBV9,CASSVPKRGGTDTQYF
TRBV6-6,CASSWDSTDTQYF
TRBV28,CASQPPVTYEQYF
TRBV7-9,CASSKRGPTSGNTIYF
TRBV5-1,CASSPGTPADEKLFF
TRBV28,CASSPGGTNYGYTF
TRBV18,CASSKTDSFYGYTF
TRBV7-9,CASSRLTGGLPPQGGYTF
TRBV10-1,CAMSGGETQYF
TRBV7-8,CASSPGTGGYEQYF
TRBV7-2,CASSPESGFGGYTF
TRBV7-9,CASSLVGVDTQYF
TRBV6-1,CASRGQGLISYEQYF
TRBV30,CAWSPGGETQYF
TRBV19,CASSMSTRLRMNTEAFF
TRBV29-1,CSVSQGGVNTEAFF
TRBV10-3,CAISPGQGARGYTF
TRBV7-3,CASSLASGFTDTQYF
TRBV5-4,CASSSRTSGGADEQFF
TRBV6-1,CASSGGAGGALQETQYF
TRBV7-3,CASGPGRKTGELFF
TRBV28,CASRRGLGNTIYF
TRBV6-1,CASSENKGLNQPQHF
TRBV6-6,CASTERGFSGANVLTF
TRBV28,CASSLNGYWPQHF
TRBV25-1,CASKEEGRTEAFF
TRBV6-1,CASSDSDYNEQFF
TRBV2,CASSERVLAGGFRETQYF
TRBV28,CASTRAGADTQYF
TRBV5-1,CASSFATKLAGGPGRAYEQYF
TRBV19,CASSIGVQETQYF
TRBV19,CASSIRTGGYYEQYF
TRBV9,CASSVGDTQYF
TRBV2,CASFDGRWGSRNTIYF
TRBV5-8,CASSLGGGTNEKLFF
TRBV29-1,CSVDRGGEQFF
TRBV7-2,CASSSGQAKRYF
TRBV5-6,CASSSGTSTQYF
TRBV5-1,CASSYSEQNF
TRBV6-4,CASSREEGGAYNEQFF
TRBV28,CASSLGQGSYEQYF
TRBV7-6,CASSPQQGAGYTF
TRBV6-4,CASSVPDQETQYF